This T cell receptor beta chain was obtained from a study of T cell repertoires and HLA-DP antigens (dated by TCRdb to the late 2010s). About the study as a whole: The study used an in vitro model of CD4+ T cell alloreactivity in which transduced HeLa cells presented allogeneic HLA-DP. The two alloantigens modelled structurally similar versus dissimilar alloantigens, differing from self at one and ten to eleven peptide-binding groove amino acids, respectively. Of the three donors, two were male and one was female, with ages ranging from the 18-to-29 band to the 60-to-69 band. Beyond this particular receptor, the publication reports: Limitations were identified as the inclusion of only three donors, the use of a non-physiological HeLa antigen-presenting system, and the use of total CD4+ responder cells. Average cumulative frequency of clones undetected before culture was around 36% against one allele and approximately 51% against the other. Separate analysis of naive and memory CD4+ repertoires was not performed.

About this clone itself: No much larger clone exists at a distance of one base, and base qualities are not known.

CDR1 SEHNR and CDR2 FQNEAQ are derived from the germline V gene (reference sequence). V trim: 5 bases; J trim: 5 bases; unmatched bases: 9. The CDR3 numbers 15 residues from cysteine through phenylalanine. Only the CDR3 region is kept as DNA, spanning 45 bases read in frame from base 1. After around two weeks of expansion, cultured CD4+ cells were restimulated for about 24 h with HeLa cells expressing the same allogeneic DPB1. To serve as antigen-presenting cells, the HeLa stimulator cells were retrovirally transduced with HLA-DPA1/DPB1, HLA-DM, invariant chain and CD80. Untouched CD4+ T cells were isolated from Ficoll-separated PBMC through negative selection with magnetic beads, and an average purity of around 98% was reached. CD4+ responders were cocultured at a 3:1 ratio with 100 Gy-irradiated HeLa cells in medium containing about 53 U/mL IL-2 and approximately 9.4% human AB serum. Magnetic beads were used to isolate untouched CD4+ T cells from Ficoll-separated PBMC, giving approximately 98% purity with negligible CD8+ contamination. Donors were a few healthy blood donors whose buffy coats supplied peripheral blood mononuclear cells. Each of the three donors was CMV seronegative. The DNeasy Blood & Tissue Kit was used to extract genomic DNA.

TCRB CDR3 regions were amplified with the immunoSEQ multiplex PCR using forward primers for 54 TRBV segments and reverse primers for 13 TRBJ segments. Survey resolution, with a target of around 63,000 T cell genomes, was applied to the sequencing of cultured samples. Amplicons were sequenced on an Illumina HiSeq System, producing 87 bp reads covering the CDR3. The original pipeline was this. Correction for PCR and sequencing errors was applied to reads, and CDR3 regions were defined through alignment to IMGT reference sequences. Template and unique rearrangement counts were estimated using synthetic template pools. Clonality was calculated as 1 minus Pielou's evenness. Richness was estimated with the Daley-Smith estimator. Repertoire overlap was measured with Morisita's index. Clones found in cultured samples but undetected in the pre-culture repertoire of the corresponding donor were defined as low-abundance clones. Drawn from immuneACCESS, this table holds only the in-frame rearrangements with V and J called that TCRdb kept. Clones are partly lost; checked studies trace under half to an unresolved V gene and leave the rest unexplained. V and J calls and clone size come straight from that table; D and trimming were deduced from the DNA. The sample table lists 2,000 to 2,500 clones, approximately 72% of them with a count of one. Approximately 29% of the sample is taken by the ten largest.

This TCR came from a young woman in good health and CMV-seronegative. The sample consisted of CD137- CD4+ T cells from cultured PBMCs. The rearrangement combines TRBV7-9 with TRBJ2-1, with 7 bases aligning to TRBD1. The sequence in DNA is TGTGCCAGCAGCCCCAGGGGGAGATGGGACAATGAGCAGTTCTTC. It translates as CASSPRGRWDNEQFF.